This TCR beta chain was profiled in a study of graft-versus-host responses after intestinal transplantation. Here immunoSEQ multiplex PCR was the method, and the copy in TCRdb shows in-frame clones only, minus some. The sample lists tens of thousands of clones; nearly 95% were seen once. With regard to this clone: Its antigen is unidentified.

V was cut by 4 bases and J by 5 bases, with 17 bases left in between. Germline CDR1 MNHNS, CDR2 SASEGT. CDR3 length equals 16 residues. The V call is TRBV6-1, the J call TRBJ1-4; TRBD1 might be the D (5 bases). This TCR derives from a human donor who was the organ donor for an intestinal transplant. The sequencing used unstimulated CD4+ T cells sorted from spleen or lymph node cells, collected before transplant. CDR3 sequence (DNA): TGTGCCAGCAGTGCCGACCCGGGACCTATCAATGAAAAACTGTTTTTT. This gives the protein CASSADPGPINEKLFF.